What follows are 18 T cell receptor beta chains derived from one specimen sequenced in a study of T cells after yellow fever vaccination. MiXCR, run by TCRdb on the 5' RACE reads, gives a single entry per CDR3 protein. The table lists 400,000 or so distinct CDR3 sequences, under 14% of them singletons. The sequenced sample was PBMCs, obtained on the day of the first yellow fever vaccination. The receptor source for this set is a man aged 18 to 30 who received the YFV17D yellow fever vaccine.

V is TRBV3-1 and J is TRBJ2-1, with unresolved D. This CDR3 spans 16 amino acids. CDR1 and CDR2 (germline): LGHDT, YNNKEL (reference sequence). The V end was cut by 0 bases, the J end by 0 bases, with 9 bases between. The CDR3 sequence: CASSQDYILSYNEQFF. Written as DNA, the CDR3 is TGTGCCAGCAGCCAAGATTATATACTCTCCTACAATGAGCAGTTCTTC.

DNA of the CDR3: TGTGCCAGCTCACCGGTCCCGGCTAGCGGAGCCACAGATACGCAGTATTTT. Translated, it gives CASSPVPASGATDTQYF. The J gene is TRBJ2-3, the V gene TRBV18, with TRBD2 identical over 7 bases. The CDR3 contains 17 residues. Unmatched junction bases numbered 11, after V lost 3 bases and J lost 2 bases. Germline V gene sequence: CDR1 KGHSH, CDR2 LQKENI.

This clonotype has at least ten counts. V gene TRBV4-2 combines with J gene TRBJ1-6; D is unclear. This CDR3 comprises 15 residues. Looked up from germline, CDR1 is LGHNA and CDR2 is YNFKEQ. Between the trimmed V and J ends, which lost 5 bases and 3 bases, there was a span of 11 bases. CDR3 in amino acids: CASSWSRSYNSPLHF. CDR3 nucleotide sequence: TGTGCCAGCAGCTGGTCCAGGAGCTATAATTCACCCCTCCACTTT.

This clonotype was counted between two and nine times. The CDR3 coding sequence is TGTGCCAGCACTGACGGGACAGGGGGCCGCCAGCCCCAGCATTTT. The encoded protein is CASTDGTGGRQPQHF. V gene TRBV12-3 or TRBV12-4 combines with J gene TRBJ1-5; 12 bases line up with TRBD1. There are 15 residues in the CDR3. V lost 7 bases and J lost 7; bases outside the gene matches: 8.

This clonotype was seen only a few times. The CDR3 sequence is CASSLALTSGEGDTQYF. The CDR3 DNA sequence: TGCGCCAGCAGCTTGGCCCTAACTAGCGGGGAAGGAGATACGCAGTATTTT. V gene TRBV5-1 combines with J gene TRBJ2-3; 10 nucleotides align to TRBD2. The CDR3 has 17 residues. Looked up from germline, CDR1 is SGHRS and CDR2 is YFSETQ. Losses at the gene ends were 0 bases for V and 5 bases for J; bases not matched to a gene: 9. The whole variable domain, filled in from reference TRBV5-1 and TRBJ2-3, reads KAGVTQTPRYLIKTRGQQVTLSCSPISGHRSVSWYQQTPGQGLQFLFEYFSETQRNKGNFPGRFSGRQFSNSRSEMNVSTLELGDSALYLCASSLALTSGEGDTQYFGPGTRLTVL.

V and J are TRBV7-9 and TRBJ2-5; D may correspond to TRBD1 or TRBD2 (5 bases each). Germline CDR1 and CDR2: SEHNR and FQNEAQ (reference sequence). Between the trimmed V and J ends, which lost 5 bases and 1 base, there was a span of 17 bases. CDR3 size: 16 residues. CDR3 in DNA: TGTGCCAGCAGCCCACCCTTCCGGGGCCTCCAAGAGACCCAGTACTTC. It yields the protein CASSPPFRGLQETQYF.

The rearrangement uses TRBV9 and TRBJ2-1; maybe TRBD2 (5 bases). This CDR3 is 11 amino acids long. Germline lookup yields CDR1 SGDLS and CDR2 YYNGEE. The germline V and J ends were trimmed by 3 bases and 10 bases, with 8 bases remaining between them. The CDR3 region is CASSASGEQFF. Written as DNA, the CDR3 is TGTGCCAGCAGCGCCTCGGGAGAGCAGTTCTTC.

This clonotype was counted only a few times. V usage is TRBV19 and J usage is TRBJ2-7, with 9 bases identical to TRBD1. Trimming removed 3 bases from V and 6 bases from J; junction bases left unmatched: 3. The CDR3 runs 13 residues. The germline gives CDR1 LNHDA, CDR2 SQIVND (reference sequence). CDR3 sequence reads: CASSMGTGREQYF. DNA for the CDR3: TGTGCCAGTAGTATGGGGACAGGGCGCGAGCAGTACTTC.

The V and J genes are TRBV4-1 and TRBJ2-6; D is undetermined. The germline gives CDR1 MGHRA, CDR2 YSYEKL. The ends were cut back, 0 bases at V and 4 bases at J, with 4 bases in the middle. The CDR3 consists of 14 residues. For the CDR3, the DNA is TGCGCCAGCAGCCAAGAGGAGGGGGCCAACGTCCTGACTTTC. It specifies CASSQEEGANVLTF.

In this sample, this clonotype turned up a few times. This rearrangement joins TRBV4-3 to TRBJ1-5; a possible D gene is TRBD1 (6 bases). CDR1 LGHNA and CDR2 YSLEER come from the germline V gene. The CDR3 is made up of 14 amino acids. Trimming left V 0 bases short and J 9 bases short, with 12 bases between. CDR3 bases: TGCGCCAGCAGCCAAGATCCGGGGGCCGGGCCCCAGCATTTT. Translation: CASSQDPGAGPQHF.

This clonotype has just a few counts. V is TRBV14 and J is TRBJ1-2; a possible D gene is TRBD1 (5 bases). The CDR3 is 12 residues long. Trimming left V 3 bases short and J 10 bases short, with 12 bases between. The germline CDR1 and CDR2 sequences are SGHDN and FVKESK. In nucleotides, the CDR3 is TGTGCCAGCAGCCATAAATGGGACCACTACACCTTC. It yields the protein CASSHKWDHYTF.

This clonotype showed up many times. The chain uses TRBV5-4 and TRBJ2-7; 9 bases line up with TRBD1. CDR1 and CDR2 from the germline V gene are SGHNT and YYREEE (reference sequence). The CDR3 totals 15 residues. J gave up 4 bases and V 4 bases, and 9 bases lay outside the gene matches. CDR3 coding DNA: TGTGCCAGCAGCCTACCTGGGACAGGGACATACGAGCAGTACTTC. Protein sequence: CASSLPGTGTYEQYF.

This clonotype came up many times. The rearrangement joins TRBV4-3 to TRBJ2-1; TRBD2 matches at 8 bases. Trimming took 1 base from V and 2 from J; bases not matched to a gene: 10. Germline V lookup: CDR1 LGHNA, CDR2 YSLEER. The CDR3 is made up of 18 amino acids. CDR3 sequence reads: CASSQAPRGTRAYNEQFF. CDR3 DNA sequence: TGCGCCAGCAGCCAAGCCCCTCGAGGGACTAGGGCCTACAATGAGCAGTTCTTC.

The chain is built from TRBV12-3 or TRBV12-4 and TRBJ2-7; perhaps D is TRBD1 or TRBD2 (6 bases each). V lost 6 bases to trimming and J lost 0 bases, with 15 bases between them. The CDR3 extends over 15 amino acids. The CDR3 spells CASSRGGPSSYEQYF. For the CDR3, the DNA is TGTGCCAGCAGCCGTGGGGGGCCCAGCTCCTACGAGCAGTACTTC.

This clonotype has just a few counts. The V gene is TRBV7-3, the J gene TRBJ2-3; 9 bases map to TRBD2. The CDR3 runs 18 residues. Looked up from germline, CDR1 is SGHTA and CDR2 is FQGTGA. V shed 3 bases and J 2 bases; nucleotides not matched to a gene: 12. DNA for the CDR3: TGTGCCAGCAGCTTGACTACCATAAGCGGGGGGCCCACAGATACGCAGTATTTT. Translating gives CASSLTTISGGPTDTQYF.

This clonotype was found a few times. The chain has TRBV2 and TRBJ1-5, with D unclear. Germline loops: CDR1 SNHLY, CDR2 FYNNEI. This CDR3 has 14 amino acids. Trimming removed 5 bases from V and 0 bases from J, with 8 bases in between. As DNA, the CDR3 is TGTGCCAGCAGTTTGGCAGCTAGCAATCAGCCCCAGCATTTT. This gives the protein CASSLAASNQPQHF.

This clonotype was found a few times. Here the CDR3 reads CASSLDTLLLFTDEAFF. Here the CDR3 DNA reads TGCGCCAGCAGCTTGGACACGCTCCTGCTCTTTACCGATGAAGCTTTCTTT. The chain employs TRBV5-1 and TRBJ1-1; D is uncertain. CDR3 length: 17 amino acids. Germline assignment: CDR1 SGHRS and CDR2 YFSETQ. The ends were cut back, 0 bases at V and 7 bases at J, with 22 bases in the middle.

This clonotype was seen more than once but under ten times. This chain connects TRBV2 to TRBJ2-1; D gene unclear. Per germline, CDR1 SNHLY and CDR2 FYNNEI. The CDR3 contains 13 residues. The V and J ends lost 7 bases and 2 bases respectively, with 9 bases between them. The CDR3 spells CASTSAPYNEQFF. The DNA of the CDR3 is TGTGCCAGCACTTCGGCCCCCTACAATGAGCAGTTCTTC.